The rows below give T cell receptor beta chains drawn from one sample of a study of blood T cells in healthy people across ages. TCRdb re-called the 5' RACE reads through MiXCR, storing one row per CDR3 protein. The sample yields over a million distinct CDR3 sequences, approximately 63% seen once. Material: blood. These receptors all come from a man aged 18 to 30 in good health. Each CDR3 is given with its conserved first and last residue. The D gene is left open where the match is weak. Some rows have no size entry. The others give once, few or many, or a class for an expanded clone.

- TRBD2 TRBJ2-4 TRBV4-1 CASSPLGGLAGGLAKNIQYF TGCGCCAGCAGCCCCCTCGGAGGACTAGCGGGAGGACTAGCCAAAAACATTCAGTACTTC
few - TRBJ2-7 TRBV4-3 CASSQDTGFYEQYF TGCGCCAGCAGCCAAGATACGGGTTTCTACGAGCAGTACTTC
- - TRBJ2-7 TRBV6-6 CASVNAAYEQYF TGTGCCAGCGTCAATGCCGCCTACGAGCAGTACTTC
few TRBD1 TRBJ1-5 TRBV20-1 CSASLGQTNQPQHF TGCAGTGCTTCCTTGGGACAGACAAATCAGCCCCAGCATTTT
- - TRBJ2-1 TRBV5-1 CASSLERGSAYNEQFF TGCGCCAGCAGCTTGGAAAGAGGGTCAGCCTACAATGAGCAGTTCTTC
- - TRBJ1-5 TRBV6-5 CASSDPGRSKQPQHF TGTGCCAGCAGTGACCCGGGACGGAGCAAGCAGCCCCAGCATTTT
few TRBD1 TRBJ2-7 TRBV4-1 CASGLSTGAEQYF TGCGCCAGCGGACTCTCAACAGGGGCCGAGCAGTACTTC
few TRBD2 TRBJ2-7 TRBV7-6 CASSLEASGDEQYF TGTGCCAGCAGCTTAGAGGCTAGCGGAGACGAGCAGTACTTC
- TRBD1 TRBJ1-5 TRBV6-1 CASLTGLGQPQHF TGTGCCAGCCTGACAGGGTTGGGACAGCCCCAGCATTTT
- - TRBJ2-2 TRBV11-3 CASSLASTEELFF TGTGCCAGTAGCTTAGCCAGCACCGAGGAGCTGTTTTTT
- TRBD2 TRBJ2-1 TRBV4-1 CASSQVTSSSHEQFF TGCGCCAGCAGCCAAGTGACTAGCAGTTCCCATGAGCAGTTCTTC
- - TRBJ1-5 TRBV7-9 CASSSTQGASNQPQHF TGTGCCAGCAGCTCAACACAGGGAGCGAGCAATCAGCCCCAGCATTTT
once - TRBJ1-2 TRBV28 CASSSGAGVNYGYTF TGTGCCAGCAGTTCAGGGGCAGGGGTTAACTATGGCTACACCTTC
- TRBD1 TRBJ2-3 TRBV11-2 CASSSPQGVTDTQYF TGTGCCAGCAGCTCCCCACAGGGGGTAACAGATACGCAGTATTTT
once - TRBJ2-7 TRBV3-1 CASSQVEGQEQYF TGTGCCAGCAGCCAAGTCGAAGGGCAGGAGCAGTACTTC
many - TRBJ2-6 TRBV29-1 CSASLGGANVLTF TGCAGCGCCAGTCTGGGGGGGGCCAACGTCCTGACTTTC
few - TRBJ2-5 TRBV20-1 CSATSSGTSQETQYF TGCAGTGCTACCTCTTCTGGGACATCGCAAGAGACCCAGTACTTC
few - TRBJ1-1 TRBV12-3/TRBV12-4 CASSLGGIMGAFF TGTGCCAGCAGTTTGGGGGGAATAATGGGAGCTTTCTTT
few TRBD1 TRBJ2-5 TRBV6-5 CASSYSGQGKETQYF TGTGCCAGCAGTTACTCGGGACAGGGGAAGGAGACCCAGTACTTC
- TRBD1 TRBJ2-7 TRBV7-2 CASSEDRGFYEQYF TGTGCCAGCAGCGAAGACAGGGGATTCTACGAGCAGTACTTC
- - TRBJ1-2 TRBV27 CASSLSGGGGYTF TGTGCCAGCAGTTTATCGGGGGGCGGTGGCTACACCTTC
- TRBD1 TRBJ2-3 TRBV24-1 CATSARTGGTDTQYF TGTGCCACCAGTGCCCGGACAGGGGGTACAGATACGCAGTATTTT
few TRBD1 TRBJ2-5 TRBV7-6 CASSSTGRETQYF TGTGCCAGCAGCTCGACAGGGCGGGAGACCCAGTACTTC
few - TRBJ2-7 TRBV27 CASSLTGMGSYEQYF TGTGCCAGCAGTTTAACAGGGATGGGCTCCTACGAGCAGTACTTC
- TRBD1 TRBJ1-1 TRBV2 CASRSGTANTEAFF TGTGCCAGCAGATCCGGGACAGCGAACACTGAAGCTTTCTTT
- TRBD1 TRBJ1-1 TRBV20-1 CSDLIRQGEAFF TGCAGTGACCTAATACGACAGGGCGAAGCTTTCTTT
- TRBD2 TRBJ2-1 TRBV7-8 CASSFPGREYNEQFF TGTGCCAGCAGCTTTCCCGGGAGGGAGTACAATGAGCAGTTCTTC
- - TRBJ1-3 TRBV7-9 CASSTTDRGNTIYF TGTGCCAGCAGCACGACGGACAGAGGAAACACCATATATTTT
- - TRBJ1-2 TRBV6-5 CASSYSGQSNYGYTF TGTGCCAGCAGTTACTCGGGGCAGAGTAACTATGGCTACACCTTC
- - TRBJ1-5 TRBV5-5 CASSHRALSGAGNQPQHF TGTGCCAGCAGCCACCGGGCCCTATCCGGGGCAGGGAATCAGCCCCAGCATTTT
- - TRBJ2-1 TRBV7-2 CTSSPVRSEYSEQFF TGTACCAGCAGCCCGGTCCGCTCCGAATACAGTGAGCAGTTCTTC